The clone carrying this T cell receptor (beta chain) was seen at least ten times. This may arise from a read error, as a much more abundant clone is one base away. The sample belongs to a study of blood T cells in healthy people across ages. The study isolated at least 6.5 million PBMCs from each sample. V was clipped by 6 bases and J by 7 bases; unmatched bases: 4. The CDR3 consists of 13 residues. Using a J-beta primer mix together with a sample-barcoded 5' primer, a second PCR was run for about 6 to 11 cycles. TCRdb reanalysed the 5' RACE reads using MiXCR and keeps one entry per CDR3 protein. This sample carries approximately 810,000 distinct CDR3 sequences, 29% of them seen once, and the ten largest clones take approximately 15%.

This receptor was obtained from a woman older than 75 in good health. This chain uses TRBV12-3 or TRBV12-4 with TRBJ2-2; 8 nucleotides agree with TRBD2. The sample comprised blood. The CDR3 loop reads CASSSGGGGELFF. The CDR3 DNA sequence: TGTGCCAGCAGCTCCGGGGGGGGCGGGGAGCTGTTTTTT.